The T cell receptor (beta chain) described here comes from a study of T cells and copy number aberrations in small-cell lung cancer. Study results and limitations: Most clones, 79.9-97.7%, were restricted to a single tumor region. Versus adjacent lung, tumor T-cell richness and clonality were lower; density nonsignificantly.

Worth noting for this clone: No antigen is known for it.

The CDR3 runs to 16 residues. Germline trimming cut 4 bases from V and 8 bases from J; bases unmatched to any gene: 8. Germline V gene sequence: CDR1 SGHRS, CDR2 YFSETQ. Profiling relied on immunoSEQ multiplex PCR, and the TCRdb table lists in-frame clones only, not all of them. Altogether 500 to 700 clones are present, about four fifths being singletons, with the ten largest covering around 7%. Every patient either smoked or had heavy second-hand smoke exposure. Sequencing used tumor tissue. This rearrangement joins TRBV5-1 to TRBJ1-6; 11 bases line up with TRBD1. The source of this sequence is a man aged 55 to 70 with small cell lung cancer. The CDR3 sequence: CASSPNRDRGDSPLHF. The CDR3 DNA sequence: TGCGCCAGCAGCCCAAACCGGGACAGGGGGGATTCACCCCTCCACTTT.